This TCR beta chain is drawn from a study of shared T cell receptors in the human thymus. The CDR3 totals 18 residues. Trimming at V came to 5 bases and at J to 5 bases, leaving 18 bases not matched to a gene. The germline gives CDR1 SGHVS, CDR2 FNYEAQ. Sequencing was performed with immunoSEQ multiplex PCR; in TCRdb, only in-frame clones are kept and a portion is missing. Of roughly 410,000 clones in the sample, around 95% are singletons; the top ten hold roughly 0.02%. This chain links TRBV7-6 with TRBJ2-7, with 10 bases identical to TRBD2. This TCR was sampled from a human donor. Sequences were obtained from thymocytes. The CDR3 bases are TGTGCCAGCAGCCCGGGACAGAGCATCCTAGCGGGAGCTGACGAGCAGTACTTC. Translating gives CASSPGQSILAGADEQYF.